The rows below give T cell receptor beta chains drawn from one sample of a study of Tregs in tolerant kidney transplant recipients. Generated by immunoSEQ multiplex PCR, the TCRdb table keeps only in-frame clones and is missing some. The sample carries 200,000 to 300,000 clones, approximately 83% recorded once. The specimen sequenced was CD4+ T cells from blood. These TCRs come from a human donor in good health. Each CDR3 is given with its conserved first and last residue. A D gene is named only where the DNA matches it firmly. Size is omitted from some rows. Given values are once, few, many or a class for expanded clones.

DNA: TGTGCCAGTAGTATAGGGACAGTGAAAGAGACCCAGTACTTC
CDR3: CASSIGTVKETQYF
length: 14
size: NA
D: NA
J: TRBJ2-5
V: TRBV19

DNA: TGTGCCAGCAGAGGCAGGGTGCTCTACAATGAGCAGTTCTTC
CDR3: CASRGRVLYNEQFF
length: 14
size: NA
D: NA
J: TRBJ2-1
V: TRBV6-1

DNA: TGCGCCAGCAGCCAACGCGGCACGAGTTCGCAAGAGACCCAGTACTTC
CDR3: CASSQRGTSSQETQYF
length: 16
size: NA
D: NA
J: TRBJ2-5
V: TRBV4-1

DNA: TGTGCCAGCAGCGTATCTCTATCGGAGACCCAGTACTTC
CDR3: CASSVSLSETQYF
length: 13
size: NA
D: NA
J: TRBJ2-5
V: TRBV9

DNA: TGTGCCAGCAGCTTAGTAAGAGACAATGAGCAGTTCTTC
CDR3: CASSLVRDNEQFF
length: 13
size: NA
D: NA
J: TRBJ2-1
V: TRBV11-2

DNA: TGTGCCAGCAGCTTAGCGACTGGAAACACCATATATTTT
CDR3: CASSLATGNTIYF
length: 13
size: NA
D: NA
J: TRBJ1-3
V: TRBV7-8

DNA: TGTGCCAGCAGTCAGACAGGGTCTGCCCGGGGTCAGCCCCAGCATTTT
CDR3: CASSQTGSARGQPQHF
length: 16
size: NA
D: TRBD1
J: TRBJ1-5
V: TRBV5-6

DNA: TGTGCCAGCAGCTTGTTCTGGGGGGCCGAGACCCAGTACTTC
CDR3: CASSLFWGAETQYF
length: 14
size: NA
D: NA
J: TRBJ2-5
V: TRBV5-4

DNA: TGCGCCAGCAGCCAAGTAACAGGGCCCCCCTACGAGCAGTACTTC
CDR3: CASSQVTGPPYEQYF
length: 15
size: NA
D: NA
J: TRBJ2-7
V: TRBV4-1

DNA: TGTGCCAGCAGCTTAATTGGACAGGGGGCGTCCCAGTACTTC
CDR3: CASSLIGQGASQYF
length: 14
size: NA
D: TRBD1
J: TRBJ2-5
V: TRBV7-3

DNA: TGTGCCAGCGCCCGAGGGGCCTATAATTCACCCCTCCACTTT
CDR3: CASARGAYNSPLHF
length: 14
size: NA
D: NA
J: TRBJ1-6
V: TRBV27

DNA: TGTGCCAGCAGCTTAGTCGGACAGGACAATGAGCAGTTCTTC
CDR3: CASSLVGQDNEQFF
length: 14
size: NA
D: TRBD1
J: TRBJ2-1
V: TRBV7-9

DNA: TGTGCCAGCAGTTTACGCCCCGGGGTAATGAACACTGAAGCTTTCTTT
CDR3: CASSLRPGVMNTEAFF
length: 16
size: NA
D: NA
J: TRBJ1-1
V: TRBV27

DNA: TGTGCCAGCAGCTTAGATCGGGACAACCGGGACATCGAAGAAAAACTGTTTTTT
CDR3: CASSLDRDNRDIEEKLFF
length: 18
size: NA
D: NA
J: TRBJ1-4
V: TRBV11-2

DNA: TGTGCCAGCAGCTTCCCAGGGTCTGGGGCCAACGTCCTGACTTTC
CDR3: CASSFPGSGANVLTF
length: 15
size: NA
D: NA
J: TRBJ2-6
V: TRBV5-4

DNA: TGCGCCAGCAGCCAACTAACGGGGGCGGCTGGCTACACCTTC
CDR3: CASSQLTGAAGYTF
length: 14
size: NA
D: NA
J: TRBJ1-2
V: TRBV4-1

DNA: TGTGCCAGCAGTGAAGTAGCGGGGAACAATTCACCCCTCCACTTT
CDR3: CASSEVAGNNSPLHF
length: 15
size: NA
D: NA
J: TRBJ1-6
V: TRBV6-1

DNA: TGTGCCAGCAGGCACCAGGGGGCGTTGGGGCAGCCCCAGCATTTT
CDR3: CASRHQGALGQPQHF
length: 15
size: NA
D: TRBD1
J: TRBJ1-5
V: TRBV2

DNA: TGTGCCAGCAGAGGTGGAACGTACGAGCAGTACTTC
CDR3: CASRGGTYEQYF
length: 12
size: NA
D: NA
J: TRBJ2-7
V: TRBV7-8

DNA: TGTGCCTGGAGTGTAGGGGCAGGGGTGGCTGAAGCTTTCTTT
CDR3: CAWSVGAGVAEAFF
length: 14
size: NA
D: NA
J: TRBJ1-1
V: TRBV30

DNA: TGTGCCAGCAGCGGCCTAGCGGGGCGTGAAGAGACCCAGTACTTC
CDR3: CASSGLAGREETQYF
length: 15
size: NA
D: TRBD2
J: TRBJ2-5
V: TRBV9

DNA: TGTGCCAGCAGCCTGGGGGCAGAAGGCTACACCTTC
CDR3: CASSLGAEGYTF
length: 12
size: NA
D: NA
J: TRBJ1-2
V: TRBV11-3

DNA: TGTGCCAGCAGCGCCGGGACGGACTCCTACGAGCAGTACTTC
CDR3: CASSAGTDSYEQYF
length: 14
size: few
D: NA
J: TRBJ2-7
V: TRBV9

DNA: TGTGCCACCAGCAGAGATCTAGCGGGACATTCCTACGAGCAGTACTTC
CDR3: CATSRDLAGHSYEQYF
length: 16
size: NA
D: TRBD2
J: TRBJ2-7
V: TRBV15

DNA: TGTGCCAGCAGCCCCCCGGCCAGGGGGCGTTTCTACAATGAGCAGTTCTTC
CDR3: CASSPPARGRFYNEQFF
length: 17
size: NA
D: TRBD1
J: TRBJ2-1
V: TRBV7-9

DNA: TGTGCCAGCAGCCCAGGACGGAATCAGCCCCAGCATTTT
CDR3: CASSPGRNQPQHF
length: 13
size: NA
D: NA
J: TRBJ1-5
V: TRBV11-2

DNA: TGTGCCAGCTCCCGGGACTCGAACACCGGGGAGCTGTTTTTT
CDR3: CASSRDSNTGELFF
length: 14
size: NA
D: NA
J: TRBJ2-2
V: TRBV9

DNA: TGCAGCGTTGAAGGTGGCCGGAAAGAGACCCAGTACTTC
CDR3: CSVEGGRKETQYF
length: 13
size: NA
D: NA
J: TRBJ2-5
V: TRBV29-1

DNA: TGTGCCACCAGCAGAGATCTAGGGGCAGATACGCAGTATTTT
CDR3: CATSRDLGADTQYF
length: 14
size: NA
D: NA
J: TRBJ2-3
V: TRBV15

DNA: TGCGCCAGCAGCTTGGTTGGCACCCGTGAGGGCTACACCTTC
CDR3: CASSLVGTREGYTF
length: 14
size: NA
D: NA
J: TRBJ1-2
V: TRBV5-1

DNA: TGTGCCAGCAGCCCCCGGGGTGGGGGGACGATGGAGACCCAGTACTTC
CDR3: CASSPRGGGTMETQYF
length: 16
size: NA
D: NA
J: TRBJ2-5
V: TRBV9

DNA: TGCAGCGTTGGTGGCAGCTCCTATGGCTACACCTTC
CDR3: CSVGGSSYGYTF
length: 12
size: NA
D: NA
J: TRBJ1-2
V: TRBV29-1

DNA: TGTGCTAGCAGCTTACCTAAAGGAGGGGAGAATCAGCCCCAGCATTTT
CDR3: CASSLPKGGENQPQHF
length: 16
size: NA
D: NA
J: TRBJ1-5
V: TRBV7-7

DNA: TGTGCCAGCAGTCCGGGGCATGGCAATCAGCCCCAGCATTTT
CDR3: CASSPGHGNQPQHF
length: 14
size: NA
D: NA
J: TRBJ1-5
V: TRBV27

DNA: TGTGCCAGCAGCTTAGCGGAGGACGCCGACACCATATATTTT
CDR3: CASSLAEDADTIYF
length: 14
size: few
D: NA
J: TRBJ1-3
V: TRBV7-9

DNA: TGCGCCAGCAGCCAAGTCCCAGGGAAAGAGACCCAGTACTTC
CDR3: CASSQVPGKETQYF
length: 14
size: NA
D: NA
J: TRBJ2-5
V: TRBV4-1